This T cell receptor (beta chain) is drawn from a study of CD8 T cells in Susac syndrome. Sequencing of TCR beta was performed on blood CD8+ T cells and on blood CD4+ T cells. Negative isolation yielded the CD8+ and CD4+ T cells, while FACS enriched the TEMRA cells. Reverse transcription used about 0.45 to 1 ug RNA and random hexamers. One entry per CDR3 protein, called by TCRdb with MiXCR from the immunoSEQ multiplex PCR reads. The sample consists of about 200,000 distinct CDR3 sequences, over 85% of them appearing once. Between the trimmed V and J ends, which lost 6 bases and 6 bases, there was a span of 20 bases. Germline CDR1 reads DFQATT; CDR2 reads SNEGSKA (reference sequence). This CDR3 region has 14 residues.

The chain employs TRBV20-1 and TRBJ1-2, with D uncertain. Sequencing used CD4+ T cells from PBMCs. The clonotype originates from a human donor in good health. CDR3 nucleotide sequence: TGCAGTGCGCACCGGGCGGCCCCTCTGGATGGCTACACCTTC. Translation: CSAHRAAPLDGYTF.